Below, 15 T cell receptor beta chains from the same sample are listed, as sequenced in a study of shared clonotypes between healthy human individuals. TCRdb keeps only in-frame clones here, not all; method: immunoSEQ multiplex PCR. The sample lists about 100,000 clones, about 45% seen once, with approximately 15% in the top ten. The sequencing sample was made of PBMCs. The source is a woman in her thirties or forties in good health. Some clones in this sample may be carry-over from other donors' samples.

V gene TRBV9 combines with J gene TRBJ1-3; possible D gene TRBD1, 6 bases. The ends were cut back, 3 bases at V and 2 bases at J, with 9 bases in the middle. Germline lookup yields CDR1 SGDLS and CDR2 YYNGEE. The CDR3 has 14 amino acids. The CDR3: CASSGQAAGNTIYF. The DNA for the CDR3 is TGTGCCAGCAGCGGACAGGCCGCTGGAAACACCATATATTTT.

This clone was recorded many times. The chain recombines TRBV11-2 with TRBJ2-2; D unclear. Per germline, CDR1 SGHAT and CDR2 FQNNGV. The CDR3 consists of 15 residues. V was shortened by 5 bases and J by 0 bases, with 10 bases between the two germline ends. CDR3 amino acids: CASSTTYPNTGELFF. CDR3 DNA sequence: TGTGCCAGCAGCACCACTTACCCGAACACCGGGGAGCTGTTTTTT.

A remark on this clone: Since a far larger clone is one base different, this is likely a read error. CDR3 bases: TGTGCCAGCAGCCGGGGCTCGGTCCCCTACGAGCAGTACTTC. This codes for CASSRGSVPYEQYF. The gene calls are TRBV2 and TRBJ2-7; D tentatively fits TRBD1 or TRBD2 (5 bases each). Germline assignment: CDR1 SNHLY and CDR2 FYNNEI. V was clipped by 6 bases and J by 2 bases, with 14 bases between them. The CDR3 runs 14 residues.

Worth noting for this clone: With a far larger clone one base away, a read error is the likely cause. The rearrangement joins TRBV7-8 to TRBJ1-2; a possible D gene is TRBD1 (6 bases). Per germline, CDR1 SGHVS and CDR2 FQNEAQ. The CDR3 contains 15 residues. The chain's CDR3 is CASSLAGGRDYDYTF. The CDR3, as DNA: TGTGCCAGCAGCTTAGCGGGGGGGCGCGACTATGACTACACCTTC.

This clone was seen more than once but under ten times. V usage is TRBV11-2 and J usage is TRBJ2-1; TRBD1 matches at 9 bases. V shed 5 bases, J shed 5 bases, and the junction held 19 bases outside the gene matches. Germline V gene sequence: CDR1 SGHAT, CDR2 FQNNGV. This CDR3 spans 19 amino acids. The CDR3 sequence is CASSDGQGYHRVGDNEQFF. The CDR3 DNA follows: TGTGCCAGCAGCGACGGACAGGGGTATCACAGAGTCGGGGACAATGAGCAGTTCTTC.

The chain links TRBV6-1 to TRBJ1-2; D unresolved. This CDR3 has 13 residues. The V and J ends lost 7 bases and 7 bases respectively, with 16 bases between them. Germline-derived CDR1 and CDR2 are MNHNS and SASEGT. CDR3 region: CASTPGRSGGYTF. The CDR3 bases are TGTGCCAGCACCCCGGGCCGAAGCGGTGGCTACACCTTC.

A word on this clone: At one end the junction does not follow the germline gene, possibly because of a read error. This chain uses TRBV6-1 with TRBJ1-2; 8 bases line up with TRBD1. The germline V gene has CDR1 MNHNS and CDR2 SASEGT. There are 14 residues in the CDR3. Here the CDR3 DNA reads TGTGCCAGCAGCGAAGGGGACAGGAATTATGGCTACACCTTC. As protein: CASSEGDRNYGYTF.

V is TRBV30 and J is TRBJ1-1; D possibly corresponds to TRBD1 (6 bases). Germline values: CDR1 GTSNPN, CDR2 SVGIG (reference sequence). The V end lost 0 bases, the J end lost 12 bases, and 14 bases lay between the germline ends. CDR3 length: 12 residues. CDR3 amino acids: CAWSVLGRGPFF. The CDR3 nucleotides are TGTGCCTGGAGTGTACTGGGCAGGGGACCTTTCTTT.

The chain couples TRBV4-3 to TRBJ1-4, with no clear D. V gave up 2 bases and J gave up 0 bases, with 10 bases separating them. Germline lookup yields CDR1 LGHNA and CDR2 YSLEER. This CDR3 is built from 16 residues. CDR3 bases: TGCGCCAGCAGCCAAATACAATTTGCAACTAATGAAAAACTGTTTTTT. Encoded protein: CASSQIQFATNEKLFF.

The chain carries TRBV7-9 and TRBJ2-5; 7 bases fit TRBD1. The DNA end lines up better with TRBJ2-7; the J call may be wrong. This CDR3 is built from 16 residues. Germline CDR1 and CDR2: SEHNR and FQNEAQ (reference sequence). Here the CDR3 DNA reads TGTGCCAGCAGCTTAGTTCCGAGGGACAGTCTCTACGAGCAGTACTTC. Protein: CASSLVPRDSLYEQYF.

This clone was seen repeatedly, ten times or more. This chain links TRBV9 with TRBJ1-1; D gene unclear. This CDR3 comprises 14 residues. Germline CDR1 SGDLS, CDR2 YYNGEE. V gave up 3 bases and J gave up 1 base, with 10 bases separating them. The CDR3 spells CASSERVGNTEAFF. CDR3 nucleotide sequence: TGTGCCAGCAGCGAGCGGGTGGGGAACACTGAAGCTTTCTTT.

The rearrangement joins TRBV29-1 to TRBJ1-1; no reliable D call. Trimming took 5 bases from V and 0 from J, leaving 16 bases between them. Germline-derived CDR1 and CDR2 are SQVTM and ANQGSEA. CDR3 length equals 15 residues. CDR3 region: CSVRGRDFMNTEAFF. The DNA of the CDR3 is TGCAGCGTTAGAGGGAGGGATTTTATGAACACTGAAGCTTTCTTT. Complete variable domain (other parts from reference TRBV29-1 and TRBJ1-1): SAVISQKPSRDICQRGTSLTIQCQVDSQVTMMFWYRQQPGQSLTLIATANQGSEATYESGFVIDKFPISRPNLTFSTLTVSNMSPEDSSIYLCSVRGRDFMNTEAFFGQGTRLTVV.

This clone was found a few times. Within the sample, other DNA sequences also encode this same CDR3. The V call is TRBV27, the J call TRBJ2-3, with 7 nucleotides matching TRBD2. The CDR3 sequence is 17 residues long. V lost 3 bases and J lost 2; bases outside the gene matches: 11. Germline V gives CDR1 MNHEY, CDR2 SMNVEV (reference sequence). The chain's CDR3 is CASSLRSWGGDTDTQYF. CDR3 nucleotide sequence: TGTGCCAGCAGTTTGCGGTCGTGGGGGGGGGACACAGATACGCAGTATTTT.

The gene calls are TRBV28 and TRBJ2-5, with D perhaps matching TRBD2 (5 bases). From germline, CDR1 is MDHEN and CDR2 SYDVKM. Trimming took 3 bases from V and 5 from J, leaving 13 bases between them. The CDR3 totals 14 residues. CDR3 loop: CASSLEREMETQYF. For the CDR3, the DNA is TGTGCCAGCAGTTTGGAAAGGGAGATGGAGACCCAGTACTTC.

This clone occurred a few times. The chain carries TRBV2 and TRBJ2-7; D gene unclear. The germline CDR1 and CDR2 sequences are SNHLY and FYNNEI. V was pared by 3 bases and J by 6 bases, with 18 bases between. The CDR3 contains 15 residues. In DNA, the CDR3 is TGTGCCAGCAGTGATATAGTCGGGCAGGTTTTCGAGCAGTACTTC. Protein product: CASSDIVGQVFEQYF.